The 16 T cell receptor beta chains below all came from one sample that was sequenced in a study of blood T cell repertoires in COVID-19. Measured with immunoSEQ multiplex PCR; TCRdb has only the in-frame clones, and not every one. Here the sample spans around 170,000 clones, about 86% being singletons. The sample comprised peripheral blood. Receptors originate from a woman in her seventies with acute or convalescent COVID-19.

V usage is TRBV12-3 or TRBV12-4 and J usage is TRBJ1-1; D unresolved. The CDR3 is 12 amino acids. The V and J ends lost 6 bases and 10 bases respectively, with 15 bases between them. The chain's CDR3 is CASSLSSGGAFF. CDR3 sequence (DNA): TGTGCCAGCAGCCTGAGTAGCGGCGGAGCTTTCTTT.

The chain carries TRBV6-5 and TRBJ2-1; D not resolved. In germline, CDR1 is MNHEY, CDR2 SVGAGI. The CDR3 loop spans 15 amino acids. V was clipped by 4 bases and J by 8 bases, with 18 bases between them. DNA for the CDR3: TGTGCCAGCAGTTCCCGTCAGGTTACGGTCGATGAGCAGTTCTTC. Protein product: CASSSRQVTVDEQFF.

CDR3 residues: CSASLETDTQYF. The CDR3 DNA sequence: TGCAGCGCTTCTCTAGAGACAGATACGCAGTATTTT. This chain links TRBV29-1 with TRBJ2-3; D not certain. Germline lookup yields CDR1 SQVTM and CDR2 ANQGSEA. This CDR3 region has 12 residues. V lost 7 bases and J 3 bases, leaving 11 bases between the germline ends.

The genes are TRBV4-3 and TRBJ2-7, with 8 nucleotides matching TRBD2. The trim removed 0 bases at V and 4 bases at J, leaving 17 bases unmatched. Germline CDR1 is LGHNA and CDR2 is YSLEER. The CDR3 is 19 residues long. Here the CDR3 reads CASSQEATVGAGVFYEQYF. Written as DNA, the CDR3 is TGCGCCAGCAGCCAAGAGGCTACTGTCGGAGCGGGAGTCTTTTACGAGCAGTACTTC.

This clone occurred a few times. J is TRBJ1-1 and V is TRBV29-1, with D maybe TRBD1 (5 bases). The CDR3 loop spans 13 amino acids. Germline V lookup: CDR1 SQVTM, CDR2 ANQGSEA. V was trimmed by 5 bases and J by 0 bases, leaving 10 bases between them. This CDR3 reads CSVWGSMNTEAFF. The CDR3, as DNA: TGCAGCGTTTGGGGCAGTATGAACACTGAAGCTTTCTTT.

The chain employs TRBV18 and TRBJ1-5; D possibly corresponds to TRBD1 (5 bases). Germline assignment: CDR1 KGHSH and CDR2 LQKENI. The CDR3 totals 16 residues. V gave up 4 bases and J gave up 0 bases, with 13 bases separating them. The CDR3 coding sequence is TGTGCCAGCTCACATGGACACTCGAATAGCAATCAGCCCCAGCATTTT. Protein sequence: CASSHGHSNSNQPQHF.

The gene calls are TRBV5-6 and TRBJ2-1; perhaps TRBD2 as D (6 bases). V was clipped by 1 base and J by 10 bases, with 18 bases between them. The CDR3 extends over 15 amino acids. Germline CDR1 and CDR2: SGHDT and YYEEEE. In DNA form, the CDR3 reads TGTGCCAGCAGCTTGTTCGGGACTCACAGGCTGGAGCAGTTCTTC. This encodes CASSLFGTHRLEQFF. The full variable domain, with the rest looked up from reference TRBV5-6 and TRBJ2-1, is DAGVTQSPTHLIKTRGQQVTLRCSPKSGHDTVSWYQQALGQGPQFIFQYYEEEERQRGNFPDRFSGHQFPNYSSELNVNALLLGDSALYLCASSLFGTHRLEQFFGPGTRLTVL.

The V and J genes are TRBV4-1 and TRBJ2-2, with D perhaps TRBD1 (5 bases). The CDR3 runs to 15 residues. Trimming left V 0 bases short and J 7 bases short, with 12 bases between. Germline V CDR1 and CDR2: MGHRA, YSYEKL. This CDR3 reads CASSQDLWGSGELFF. CDR3 nucleotides: TGCGCCAGCAGCCAAGATCTTTGGGGCAGCGGGGAGCTGTTTTTT.

In this sample, this clone turned up once. The chain uses TRBV5-1 and TRBJ2-3, with D possibly being TRBD1 (6 bases). With 0 bases removed from V and 6 bases from J, the gap between germline ends came to 17 bases. Germline V gene sequence: CDR1 SGHRS, CDR2 YFSETQ. The CDR3 is 16 amino acids. The CDR3 here is CASSLGSIGGSDTQYF. CDR3 coding DNA: TGCGCCAGCAGCTTGGGAAGTATAGGGGGATCGGATACGCAGTATTTT.

This chain joins TRBV6-4 and TRBJ2-5; the match to TRBD1 covers 7 bases. CDR1 is MRHNA and CDR2 is SNTAGT in the germline V gene. The junction had 5 bases not matched to a gene; V was cut back by 2 bases and J by 5 bases. CDR3 length: 14 residues. In DNA, the CDR3 is TGTGCCAGCAGTGACCCCCGACAGGGTGAGACCCAGTACTTC. Its protein product is CASSDPRQGETQYF.

Notes on this clone: The sample holds other DNA sequences that translate to the same CDR3. The genes are TRBV6-5 and TRBJ1-1, with TRBD1 matching over 7 bases. From germline, CDR1 is MNHEY and CDR2 SVGAGI. The CDR3 length is 12 residues. J was trimmed by 6 bases and V by 7 bases; bases with no gene match: 5. The CDR3 here is CASKQGLAEAFF. The DNA for the CDR3 is TGTGCCAGCAAACAGGGGCTGGCTGAAGCTTTCTTT.

This clone was observed a single time. This rearrangement joins TRBV29-1 to TRBJ1-2; D might be TRBD1 (5 bases). CDR3 length: 13 amino acids. Deletions cut 5 bases from V and 6 bases from J, with 16 bases between. CDR1 SQVTM and CDR2 ANQGSEA come from the germline V gene. The CDR3 coding sequence is TGCAGCGTTCCCCCCCGGGGGTACGATGGCTACACCTTC. It is translated as CSVPPRGYDGYTF.

The chain joins TRBV6-5 to TRBJ2-5, with TRBD1 identical over 8 bases. Trimming cost V 2 bases and J 2 bases; bases outside gene matches: 4. This CDR3 comprises 15 residues. The V gene's germline CDR1 is MNHEY and CDR2 SVGAGI. The CDR3 spells CASSYTRTGQETQYF. In nucleotides, the CDR3 is TGTGCCAGCAGTTACACCAGGACAGGGCAAGAGACCCAGTACTTC.

CDR3 sequence: CASSIDGQWENIQYF. CDR3 DNA: TGTGCCAGTAGTATAGATGGACAGTGGGAAAACATTCAGTACTTC. This chain links TRBV19 with TRBJ2-4, with a weak D call TRBD1 (6 bases). V was shortened by 0 bases and J by 5 bases, with 11 bases between the two germline ends. The CDR3 sequence is 15 residues long. Germline CDR1 and CDR2: LNHDA and SQIVND (reference sequence).

The genes are TRBV14 and TRBJ1-6, with a weak D call TRBD1 (6 bases). The CDR3 contains 14 residues. Germline CDR1 SGHDN, CDR2 FVKESK. V was pared by 0 bases and J by 7 bases, with 7 bases between. CDR3 loop: CASSQETGNSPLHF. The CDR3 coding sequence is TGTGCCAGCAGCCAAGAGACAGGAAATTCACCCCTCCACTTT.

This chain connects TRBV6-6 to TRBJ1-1; 7 bases match TRBD1. The germline CDR1 and CDR2 sequences are MNHNY and SVGAGI (reference sequence). This CDR3 comprises 14 residues. V trimming: 5 bases; J trimming: 5 bases; junction bases outside the gene matches: 8. The CDR3 DNA reads as TGTGCCAGCAGTCCCTCAGGGGGTCCGACTGAAGCTTTCTTT. The encoded protein is CASSPSGGPTEAFF.